The subject of this entry is one TCR beta chain. Antigen: not known. This sample was included in a study of cytomegalovirus exposure and HLA in healthy donors. Study as a whole: About 85 million unique TCR sequences came from HLA-typed donors in an early release.

The PCR contained 60 Vbeta and 13 Jbeta primers. This table comes from immunoSEQ multiplex PCR, and its TCRdb copy is limited to in-frame clones, with some not included. This sample yields 95,000 to 150,000 clones, of which roughly 69% are seen a single time; 8% to 8.5% belongs to the top ten. Trimming at V came to 1 base and at J to 3 bases, leaving 3 bases not matched to a gene. The germline V gene encodes CDR1 LGHNA and CDR2 YSLEER. CDR3 size: 15 residues. The study's findings and limits: In a later analysis, TCR beta V- and J-gene trimming was associated with a missense DCLRE1C variant. The study put under 200 TCR beta chains on its list as cytomegalovirus-associated.

The clonotype originates from a woman aged 40 to 50 in good health and CMV-seropositive. This chain links TRBV4-3 with TRBJ2-3; 8 nucleotides agree with TRBD2. The material sequenced was PBMCs. DNA for the CDR3: TGCGCCAGCAGCCAAGTTACTAGCGGAACAGATACGCAGTATTTT. Amino acids: CASSQVTSGTDTQYF.